This TCR beta chain is drawn from a study of blood T cell repertoires in COVID-19. Study overall: Collection of acute and convalescent COVID-19 samples took place in the United States, Italy and Spain. PBMCs, B-cell-depleted T cells, or T cells were the source of the cDNA or gDNA that made up the material.

Donors in Cohort 3 who had recovered were those with two negative PCRs, healthcare professional clearance, or resolution of their symptoms. Trimming pared 1 base from V and 4 bases from J, leaving 11 bases between. This CDR3 is 15 amino acids long. The germline V gene encodes CDR1 MDHEN and CDR2 SYDVKM. In the study's own analysis: Using reference gene primer amplification, nucleated cell counts were estimated. Clones were read by immunoSEQ multiplex PCR, and TCRdb kept only the in-frame ones, dropping some. D and trimming come from the DNA, and the V and J calls and clone size come from that table. The sample includes 200,000 or so clones, 70% to 90% seen only once; the top ten take around 8%.

The TCR was taken from a woman younger than 30 who had recovered from COVID-19. This chain links TRBV28 with TRBJ1-3; D might be TRBD1 (6 bases). Sequenced sample: PBMCs or T cells enriched from blood (not recorded which). In nucleotides, the CDR3 is TGTGCCAGCAGTTTATTAGGGGGTTCCGGAAACACCATATATTTT. Protein: CASSLLGGSGNTIYF.